Listed below are T cell receptor beta chains from one sample, sequenced in a study of blood T cell repertoires in COVID-19. Profiling relied on immunoSEQ multiplex PCR, and the TCRdb table lists in-frame clones only, not all of them. Altogether about 480,000 clones are present, roughly 85% being singletons, with the ten largest covering approximately 2%. What was sequenced was PBMCs or T cells enriched from blood (not recorded which). Every receptor here comes from a woman between 18 and 30 years old with acute COVID-19. The CDR3 runs from the conserved cysteine through the conserved F or W. The order of the fields is J gene, D gene, clone size, V gene, CDR3 protein, CDR3 DNA. A D gene is named only where the DNA matches it firmly. Clone size, where shown, is once, few, many, or a class for clones that have expanded.

TRBJ1-3,.,.,TRBV11-2,CASSFNKGNTIYF,TGTGCCAGCAGCTTTAACAAAGGAAACACCATATATTTT
TRBJ2-7,.,.,TRBV5-1,CASSLGSRSYEQYF,TGCGCCAGCAGCTTGGGTAGTAGATCCTACGAGCAGTACTTC
TRBJ1-2,TRBD1,.,TRBV12-5,CASGLAGTGGGDGYTF,TGTGCTAGTGGTTTAGCCGGGACAGGGGGCGGTGATGGCTACACCTTC
TRBJ2-7,TRBD2,.,TRBV9,CASSVGLAGLREDEQYF,TGTGCCAGCAGCGTAGGACTAGCGGGCCTTAGAGAGGACGAGCAGTACTTC
TRBJ1-1,.,.,TRBV6-4,CASSPNPTGGTEAFF,TGTGCCAGCAGCCCTAACCCTACGGGGGGCACTGAAGCTTTCTTT
TRBJ1-4,TRBD1,.,TRBV5-5,CASSRDREDEKLFF,TGTGCCAGCAGCCGGGACAGGGAGGATGAAAAACTGTTTTTT
TRBJ2-3,.,.,TRBV11-2,CASSPERGSTDTQYF,TGTGCCAGCAGCCCCGAAAGGGGGAGCACAGATACGCAGTATTTT
TRBJ1-1,.,.,TRBV3-1/TRBV3-2,CASSQQGWNTEAFF,TGTGCCAGCAGCCAACAGGGTTGGAACACTGAAGCTTTCTTT
TRBJ2-7,TRBD1,.,TRBV5-4,CASSNRDRSYEQYF,TGTGCCAGCAGTAACCGGGACAGATCCTACGAGCAGTACTTC
TRBJ1-4,.,.,TRBV18,CASSQEDTGLSNEKLFF,TGTGCCAGCTCACAAGAAGATACAGGTCTAAGTAATGAAAAACTGTTTTTT
TRBJ2-1,TRBD2,.,TRBV11-2,CASSIWTSGYNEQFF,TGTGCCAGCAGCATTTGGACTAGCGGCTACAATGAGCAGTTCTTC
TRBJ1-6,TRBD1,.,TRBV3-1/TRBV3-2,CASSLEGQGNSPLHF,TGTGCCAGCAGCCTTGAGGGACAGGGTAATTCACCCCTCCACTTT
TRBJ1-1,TRBD1,.,TRBV29-1,CSVGRTGGTEAFF,TGCAGCGTTGGCAGGACAGGCGGCACTGAAGCTTTCTTT
TRBJ1-4,.,.,TRBV5-1,CAVHPGSSRQVSEKLFF,TGCGCCGTACATCCGGGATCTTCTCGCCAGGTTAGTGAAAAACTGTTTTTT
TRBJ1-4,.,.,TRBV5-4,CASSLGGGQGEKLFF,TGTGCCAGCAGCTTGGGGGGGGGACAAGGCGAAAAACTGTTTTTT
TRBJ1-3,.,.,TRBV7-9,CASSPGLYSGNTIYF,TGTGCCAGCAGCCCGGGTCTTTACTCTGGAAACACCATATATTTT
TRBJ2-7,TRBD1,.,TRBV5-5,CASSWDRGGEQYF,TGTGCCAGCAGTTGGGACAGGGGAGGCGAGCAGTACTTC
TRBJ2-5,TRBD1,.,TRBV9,CASSAGQGPQETQYF,TGTGCCAGCAGCGCCGGACAGGGTCCACAAGAGACCCAGTACTTC
TRBJ2-1,.,.,TRBV27,CASSFIGGYSYNEQFF,TGTGCCAGCAGTTTCATAGGCGGATACTCCTACAATGAGCAGTTCTTC
TRBJ2-7,.,few,TRBV5-1,CASSLVDSEQYF,TGCGCCAGCAGCTTGGTGGACTCTGAGCAGTACTTC
TRBJ2-2,TRBD1,.,TRBV7-9,CASSTGGGTGELFF,TGTGCCAGCTCGACAGGGGGCGGAACCGGGGAGCTGTTTTTT
TRBJ2-1,.,.,TRBV19,CASSIGTYNEQFF,TGTGCCAGTAGTATTGGGACATACAATGAGCAGTTCTTC
TRBJ1-6,.,.,TRBV28,CASSPGGALSSPLHF,TGTGCCAGCAGTCCGGGGGGGGCATTAAGTTCACCCCTCCACTTT
TRBJ1-2,.,.,TRBV6-5,CASSSPTDSNYGYTF,TGTGCCAGCAGTTCGCCGACAGATTCTAACTATGGCTACACCTTC
TRBJ2-3,.,.,TRBV12-5,CASAQPGHSTDTQYF,TGTGCTAGTGCCCAACCGGGACATAGCACAGATACGCAGTATTTT
TRBJ1-5,.,.,TRBV2,CASSAPRREKYQPQHF,TGTGCCAGCAGTGCGCCACGTCGGGAAAAGTATCAGCCCCAGCATTTT
TRBJ1-2,TRBD1,.,TRBV7-3,CASSEPGQGSSGGYTF,TGTGCCAGCAGCGAACCGGGACAGGGGTCGTCTGGTGGCTACACCTTC
TRBJ2-3,TRBD2,.,TRBV12-5,CASSPERGGPQGPTDTQYF,TGTGCTAGTTCCCCTGAGCGGGGGGGCCCTCAGGGGCCCACAGATACGCAGTATTTT
TRBJ1-4,.,.,TRBV19,CASKDRPDEKLFF,TGTGCCAGTAAAGACAGACCGGATGAAAAACTGTTTTTT
TRBJ1-1,.,once,TRBV19,CASSPQGSHGTEAFF,TGTGCCAGTAGTCCGCAGGGAAGTCACGGGACTGAAGCTTTCTTT
TRBJ2-1,.,.,TRBV27,CASSRGVSYNEQFF,TGTGCCAGCAGTCGGGGAGTCTCCTACAATGAGCAGTTCTTC
TRBJ1-6,TRBD1,.,TRBV19,CASRMTGGSVGNSPLHF,TGTGCCAGTAGGATGACAGGGGGGTCGGTCGGCAATTCACCCCTCCACTTT
TRBJ2-2,TRBD2,.,TRBV5-6,CASSLMGLATQNTGELFF,TGTGCCAGCAGCTTGATGGGACTAGCGACACAGAACACCGGGGAGCTGTTTTTT
TRBJ1-1,TRBD1,few,TRBV5-1,CASSFAAGGTSTEAFF,TGCGCCAGCAGCTTCGCGGCAGGGGGCACTAGCACTGAAGCTTTCTTT
TRBJ1-2,.,.,TRBV2,CASSWTADGYTF,TGTGCCAGCAGTTGGACAGCTGACGGCTACACCTTC
TRBJ1-1,.,.,TRBV28,CAITANTEAFF,TGTGCCATAACAGCGAACACTGAAGCTTTCTTT
TRBJ2-1,.,.,TRBV6-5,CASSYRSLYNEQFF,TGTGCCAGCAGTTACCGTTCCCTGTACAATGAGCAGTTCTTC
TRBJ1-6,.,.,TRBV5-6,CASSFQNSPLHF,TGTGCCAGCAGCTTCCAGAATTCACCCCTCCACTTT
TRBJ2-5,TRBD2,.,TRBV3-1/TRBV3-2,CASSQEEWTSGQETQYF,TGTGCCAGCAGCCAAGAAGAATGGACTAGCGGGCAAGAGACCCAGTACTTC
TRBJ2-2,TRBD2,.,TRBV7-6,CASSLGTSTHGELFF,TGTGCCAGCAGCTTAGGGACTAGCACCCACGGGGAGCTGTTTTTT
TRBJ2-7,.,.,TRBV6-5,CASSYAGTSPSYEQYF,TGTGCCAGCAGTTACGCCGGGACATCCCCATCCTACGAGCAGTACTTC
TRBJ1-2,.,.,TRBV27,CASSSEQGHYGYTF,TGTGCCAGCAGTTCAGAACAGGGCCACTATGGCTACACCTTC
TRBJ2-1,TRBD2,.,TRBV7-8,CASSLVAGGPNEQFF,TGTGCCAGCAGCTTAGTGGCGGGAGGGCCGAATGAGCAGTTCTTC